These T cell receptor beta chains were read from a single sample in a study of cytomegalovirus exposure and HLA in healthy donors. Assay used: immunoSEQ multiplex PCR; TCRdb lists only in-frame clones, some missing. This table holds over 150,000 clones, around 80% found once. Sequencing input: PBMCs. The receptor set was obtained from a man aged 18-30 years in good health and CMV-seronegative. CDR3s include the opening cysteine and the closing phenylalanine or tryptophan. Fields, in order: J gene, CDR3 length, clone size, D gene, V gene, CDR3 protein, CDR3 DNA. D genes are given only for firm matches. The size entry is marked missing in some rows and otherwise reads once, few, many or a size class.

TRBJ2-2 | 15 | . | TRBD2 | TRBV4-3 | CASSQGAGPTGELFF | TGCGCCAGCAGCCAGGGAGCGGGACCTACCGGGGAGCTGTTTTTT
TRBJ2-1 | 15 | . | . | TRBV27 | CASSLGLYGYNEQFF | TGTGCCAGCAGTTTGGGGCTCTACGGCTACAATGAGCAGTTCTTC
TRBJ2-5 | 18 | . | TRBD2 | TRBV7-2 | CASSSRGEGSRDGETQYF | TGTGCCAGCAGCTCTCGCGGGGAGGGCAGCCGAGACGGGGAGACCCAGTACTTC
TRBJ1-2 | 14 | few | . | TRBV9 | CASSVTGMDYGYTF | TGTGCCAGCAGCGTAACAGGGATGGACTATGGCTACACCTTC
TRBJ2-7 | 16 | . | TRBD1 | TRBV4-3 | CASSHGAGDRGGEQYF | TGCGCCAGCAGCCATGGGGCCGGGGACAGGGGAGGCGAGCAGTACTTC
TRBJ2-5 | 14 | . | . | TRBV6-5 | CASSYSLGAETQYF | TGTGCCAGCAGTTACTCGCTAGGGGCGGAGACCCAGTACTTC
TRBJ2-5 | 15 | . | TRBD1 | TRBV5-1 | CASSWGTGGGETQYF | TGCGCCAGCAGCTGGGGGACAGGGGGCGGGGAGACCCAGTACTTC
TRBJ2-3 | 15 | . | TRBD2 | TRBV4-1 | CASSQLSGNTDTQYF | TGCGCCAGCAGCCAACTTAGCGGGAACACAGATACGCAGTATTTT
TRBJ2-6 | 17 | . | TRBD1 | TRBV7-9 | CASSLLGQGVRANVLTF | TGTGCCAGCAGCTTACTCGGACAGGGGGTGAGGGCCAACGTCCTGACTTTC
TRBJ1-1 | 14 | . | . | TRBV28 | CASSLRGGGTEAFF | TGTGCCAGCAGTTTACGTGGGGGAGGCACTGAAGCTTTCTTT
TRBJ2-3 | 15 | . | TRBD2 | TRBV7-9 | CASSAGLAGTDTQYF | TGTGCCAGCAGCGCGGGACTAGCGGGCACAGATACGCAGTATTTT
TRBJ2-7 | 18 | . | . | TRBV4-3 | CASSQGGRDPQGKYEQYF | TGCGCCAGCAGCCAGGGGGGGCGGGACCCCCAGGGGAAATACGAGCAGTACTTC
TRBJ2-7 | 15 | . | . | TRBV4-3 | CASSQGSYSSYEQYF | TGCGCCAGCAGCCAGGGGAGCTACAGCTCCTACGAGCAGTACTTC
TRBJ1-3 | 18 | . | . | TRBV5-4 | CASSWEPLTASSGNAIYF | TGTGCCAGCAGCTGGGAACCATTGACAGCCTCTTCTGGAAACGCCATATATTTT
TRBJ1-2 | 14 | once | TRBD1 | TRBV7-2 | CASSLEQGSYGYTF | TGTGCCAGCAGCTTAGAACAGGGGAGCTATGGCTACACCTTC
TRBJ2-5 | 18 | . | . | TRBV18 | CASSPPPPLRSLSETQYF | TGTGCCAGCTCACCACCGCCGCCCCTAAGGAGCCTCTCAGAGACCCAGTACTTC
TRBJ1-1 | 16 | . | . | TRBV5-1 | CASSLGANSQNTEAFF | TGCGCCAGCAGCTTGGGCGCCAACTCTCAAAACACTGAAGCTTTCTTT
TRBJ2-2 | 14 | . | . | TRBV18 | CASSPPVRDGELFF | TGTGCCAGCTCACCACCGGTGAGGGACGGGGAGCTGTTTTTT
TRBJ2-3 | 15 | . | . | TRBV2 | CASSERRGGTDTQYF | TGTGCCAGCAGTGAGAGGAGGGGTGGGACAGATACGCAGTATTTT
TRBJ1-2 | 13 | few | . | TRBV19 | CASTPGAVYGYTF | TGTGCCAGTACCCCAGGGGCCGTCTATGGCTACACCTTC
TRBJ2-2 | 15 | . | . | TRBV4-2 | CASSQSDSNTGELFF | TGTGCCAGCAGCCAATCGGACTCGAACACCGGGGAGCTGTTTTTT
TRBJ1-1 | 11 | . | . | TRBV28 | CASSLYPEAFF | TGTGCCAGCAGTTTGTATCCTGAAGCTTTCTTT
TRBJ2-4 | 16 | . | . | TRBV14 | CASSQRASGGKNIQYF | TGTGCCAGCAGCCAGAGGGCGAGCGGTGGCAAAAACATTCAGTACTTC
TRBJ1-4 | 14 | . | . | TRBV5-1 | CASMEGGASEKLFF | TGCGCCAGCATGGAAGGGGGGGCTAGTGAAAAACTGTTTTTT
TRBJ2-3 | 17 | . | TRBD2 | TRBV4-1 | CASSHSPPSGNTDTQYF | TGCGCCAGCAGCCACTCCCCCCCTAGCGGGAATACAGATACGCAGTATTTT
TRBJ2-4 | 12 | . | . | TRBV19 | CASRATGEYEYF | TGTGCCAGTAGAGCGACAGGAGAGTATGAGTACTTC
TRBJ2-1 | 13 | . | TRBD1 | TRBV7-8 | CASSPGTGDEQFF | TGTGCCAGCAGCCCCGGGACAGGGGATGAGCAGTTCTTC
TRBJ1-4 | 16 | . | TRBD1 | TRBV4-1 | CASSRITGARGEKLFF | TGCGCCAGCAGCCGAATTACAGGGGCCCGGGGTGAAAAACTGTTTTTT
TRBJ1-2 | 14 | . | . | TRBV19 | CASGTGRARWGYTF | TGTGCCAGCGGAACAGGGAGGGCCCGGTGGGGCTACACCTTC
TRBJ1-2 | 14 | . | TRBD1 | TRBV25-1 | CASSEFGTAYGYTF | TGTGCCAGCAGTGAATTCGGGACAGCTTATGGCTACACCTTC
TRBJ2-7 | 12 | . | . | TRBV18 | CASSPLSYEQYF | TGTGCCAGCTCACCCCTCAGCTACGAGCAGTACTTC
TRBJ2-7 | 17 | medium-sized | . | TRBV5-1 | CASSLSRDSSGTYEQYF | TGCGCCAGCAGCTTAAGCAGGGATTCCAGCGGGACATACGAGCAGTACTTC
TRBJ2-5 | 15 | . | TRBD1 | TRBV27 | CASSPGTGVQETQYF | TGTGCCAGCAGTCCCGGGACAGGGGTTCAAGAGACCCAGTACTTC
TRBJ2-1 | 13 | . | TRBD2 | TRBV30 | CAWRASGSSAEFF | TGTGCCTGGAGGGCTAGCGGGAGTTCAGCAGAGTTCTTC
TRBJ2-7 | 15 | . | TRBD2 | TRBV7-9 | CSSSYLRGGSYEQYF | TGTTCCAGCAGCTATCTTCGAGGCGGGAGTTACGAGCAGTACTTC